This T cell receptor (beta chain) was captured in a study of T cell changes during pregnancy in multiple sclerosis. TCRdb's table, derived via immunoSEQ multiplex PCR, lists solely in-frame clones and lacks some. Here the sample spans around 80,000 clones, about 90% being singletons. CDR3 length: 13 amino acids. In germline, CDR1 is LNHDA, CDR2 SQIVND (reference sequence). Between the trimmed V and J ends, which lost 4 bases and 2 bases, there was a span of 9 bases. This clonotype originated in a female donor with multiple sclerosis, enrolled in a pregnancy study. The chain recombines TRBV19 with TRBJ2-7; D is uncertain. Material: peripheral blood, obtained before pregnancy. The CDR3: CASSTLAAYEQYF. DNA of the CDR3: TGTGCCAGTAGTACCCTCGCGGCCTACGAGCAGTACTTC.